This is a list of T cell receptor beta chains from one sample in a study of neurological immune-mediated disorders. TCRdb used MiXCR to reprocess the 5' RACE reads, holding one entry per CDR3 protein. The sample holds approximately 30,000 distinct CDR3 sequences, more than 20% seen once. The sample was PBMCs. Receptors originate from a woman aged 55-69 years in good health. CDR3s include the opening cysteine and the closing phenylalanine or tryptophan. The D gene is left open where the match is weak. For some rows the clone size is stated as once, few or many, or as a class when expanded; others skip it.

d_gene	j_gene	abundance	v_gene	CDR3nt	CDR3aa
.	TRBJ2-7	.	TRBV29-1	TGCAGCGTTGAAGATGCGGACGTTAGCTACGAGCAGTACTTC	CSVEDADVSYEQYF
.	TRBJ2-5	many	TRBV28	TGTGCCAGCAGTTTTCCAGGGTACGAGACCCAGTACTTC	CASSFPGYETQYF
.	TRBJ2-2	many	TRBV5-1	TGCGCCAGCTATAGGGATTTTCTACAGAACACCGGGGAGCTGTTTTTT	CASYRDFLQNTGELFF
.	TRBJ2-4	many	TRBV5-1	TGCGCCAGCAGCTCTAAAAACATTCAGTACTTC	CASSSKNIQYF
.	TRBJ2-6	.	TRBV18	TGTGCCAGCTCACCAGAACACCACTCTGGGGCCAACGTCCTGACTTTC	CASSPEHHSGANVLTF
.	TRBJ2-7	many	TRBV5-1	TGCGCCAGCAGCGGTGGTGATATTAGTCTCGACGAGCAGTACTTC	CASSGGDISLDEQYF
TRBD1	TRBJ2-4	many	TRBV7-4	TGTGCCAACGAGACAGGGAAAGAAAACATTCAGTACTTC	CANETGKENIQYF
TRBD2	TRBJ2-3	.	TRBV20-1	TGCAGTGCTAGTTCTTTGCGGGAGGCCCCTAGCACAGATACGCAGTATTTT	CSASSLREAPSTDTQYF
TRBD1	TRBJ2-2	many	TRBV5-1	TGCGCCAGCAGCTTAGAGACAGGGGGCGTCTCCATCGGGGAGCTGTTTTTT	CASSLETGGVSIGELFF
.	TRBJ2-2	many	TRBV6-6	TGTGCCAGCAGTTACCGGGTCGGGGAGCTGTTTTTT	CASSYRVGELFF
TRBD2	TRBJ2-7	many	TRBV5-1	TGCGCCAGCAGCTCCGGGACTACTCTCTACGAGCAGTACTTC	CASSSGTTLYEQYF
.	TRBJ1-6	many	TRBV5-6	TGTGCCAGCAGCCCGAGGTACAGGGTTGGAATTTCACCCCTCCACTTT	CASSPRYRVGISPLHF
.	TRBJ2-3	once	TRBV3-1	TGTGCCAGCAGCCAAGCCCGTCGGGGCACAGATACGCAGTATTTT	CASSQARRGTDTQYF
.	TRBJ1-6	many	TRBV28	TGTGCCAGCAGTCCCTTTCGGTCCTACTATAATTCACCCCTCCACTTT	CASSPFRSYYNSPLHF
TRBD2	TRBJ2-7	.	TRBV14	TGTGCCAGCAGCCAAGATTTCCTCCCTAGCGGGATACTGAAGGACTACGAGCAGTACTTC	CASSQDFLPSGILKDYEQYF
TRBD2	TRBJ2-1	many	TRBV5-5	TGTGCCAGCAGCGCAAGAACCGTGTTAGCGGGAGAGCAGTTCTTC	CASSARTVLAGEQFF
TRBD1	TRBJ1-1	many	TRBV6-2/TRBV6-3	TGTGCCAGCAGGGACCCAGGGGGCACTGAAGCTTTCTTT	CASRDPGGTEAFF
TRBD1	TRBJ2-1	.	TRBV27	TGTGCCAGCAGTTTAAGGGGACAGGGATACAATGAGCAGTTCTTC	CASSLRGQGYNEQFF
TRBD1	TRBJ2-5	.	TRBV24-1	TGTGCCACCAAGGGACAGCTCGAAGAGACCCAGTACTTC	CATKGQLEETQYF
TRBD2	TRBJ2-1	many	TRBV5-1	TGCGCCAGCAGCCCCACGCGGGGACTAGCGGGAGGAGGTTGGAATGAGCAGTTCTTC	CASSPTRGLAGGGWNEQFF
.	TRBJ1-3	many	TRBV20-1	TGCAGTGCTAGAGAAAACGACCGACTCTCTGGAAACACCATATATTTT	CSARENDRLSGNTIYF
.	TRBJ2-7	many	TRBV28	TGTGCCAGCAGTTCATCCAGGGTTCAGTACTTC	CASSSSRVQYF
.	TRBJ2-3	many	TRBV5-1	TGCGCCAGCAGCTTGGGAGGGGGGGCGAGGACAGATACGCAGTATTTT	CASSLGGGARTDTQYF
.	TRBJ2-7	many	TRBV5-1	TGCGCCACCCGACAGGCCTTAGGCGACGAGCAGTACTTC	CATRQALGDEQYF
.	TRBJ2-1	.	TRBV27	TGTGCCAGCAGTTTGGGTACAACTCTAGTGAACAATGAGCAGTTCTTC	CASSLGTTLVNNEQFF
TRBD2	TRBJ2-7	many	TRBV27	TGTGCCAGCAACATAGCGGGAGTCCCAACCCACGAGCAGTACTTC	CASNIAGVPTHEQYF
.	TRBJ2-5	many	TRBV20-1	TGCAGTGCTAGGGCCGGTGCAGCCCAAGAGACCCAGTACTTC	CSARAGAAQETQYF
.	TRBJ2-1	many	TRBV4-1	TGCGCCAGCAGCCAAGAGGGTGGCCGGGAGCAGTTCTTC	CASSQEGGREQFF
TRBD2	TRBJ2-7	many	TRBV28	TGTGCCAGCAGTAAAGGACTAGCGGGTACCTCCTACGAGCAGTACTTC	CASSKGLAGTSYEQYF
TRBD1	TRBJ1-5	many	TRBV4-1	TGCGCCAGCAGCCAAGAACGGACAGGGTGGCAGCCCCAGCATTTT	CASSQERTGWQPQHF
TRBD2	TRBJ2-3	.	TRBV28	TGTGCCAGCAGTTCCCCACAGCGGGGCGATACGCAGTATTTT	CASSSPQRGDTQYF
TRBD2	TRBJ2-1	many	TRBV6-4	TGTGCCAGCAGTGATGGGACTAGCGGGATAAGTGAGCAGTTCTTC	CASSDGTSGISEQFF
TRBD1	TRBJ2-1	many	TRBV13	TGTGCCAGCAGCGGCGGAGGACAGGAGTACAATGAGCAGTTCTTC	CASSGGGQEYNEQFF
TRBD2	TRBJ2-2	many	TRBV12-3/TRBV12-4	TGTGCCAGCAGTATAAGGGCCCTGAAAGCTAGCGGGGTTAACACCGGGGAGCTGTTTTTT	CASSIRALKASGVNTGELFF
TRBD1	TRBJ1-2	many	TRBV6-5	TGTGCCAGCAGTTACTCGAGGGACAGGGCTTATGGCTACACCTTC	CASSYSRDRAYGYTF